The 12 T cell receptor beta chains reported below all come from one sample, sequenced in a study of monozygotic twins with inflammatory bowel disease. With the 5' RACE reads reprocessed, TCRdb shows one record per CDR3 protein and no DNA. The sample totals approximately 160,000 distinct CDR3 sequences. Sequenced sample: blood. The receptors here all came from a human donor with ulcerative colitis or Crohn's disease, or a healthy co-twin of an affected twin (not recorded which).

This CDR3 is CASSLERGELFF. V usage is TRBV7-2 and J usage is TRBJ2-2. The length of the CDR3 is 12 residues. The germline V gene encodes CDR1 SGHTA and CDR2 FQGNSA.

The chain joins TRBV5-5 to TRBJ2-7; TCRdb returns TRBD1, unconfirmable since there is no DNA. The CDR3 contains 18 residues. CDR1 and CDR2 from the germline V gene are SGHKS and YYEKEE (reference sequence). The CDR3 loop is CASSPARGQGGSPYEQYF.

This chain joins TRBV5-1 and TRBJ2-1; TCRdb outputs TRBD2, but without DNA this stays unchecked. The CDR3 loop spans 15 amino acids. Germline CDR1 SGHRS, CDR2 YFSETQ. The CDR3 sequence: CASSLWTSGSVGEFF.

The genes are TRBV18 and TRBJ1-2; the D call of TRBD1 rests on TCRdb alone, since no DNA is present to check it. Germline CDR1 KGHSH, CDR2 LQKENI. This CDR3 is 13 amino acids long. This CDR3 reads CASSPPSGEGYTF. Using reference TRBV18 and TRBJ1-2 for the parts outside the CDR3, the full variable domain is NAGVMQNPRHLVRRRGQEARLRCSPMKGHSHVYWYRQLPEEGLKFMVYLQKENIIDESGMPKERFSAEFPKEGPSILRIQQVVRGDSAAYFCASSPPSGEGYTFGSGTRLTVV.

CDR3 sequence reads: CASKEGSSGNTIYF. The chain is built from TRBV2 and TRBJ1-3. Germline V gene sequence: CDR1 SNHLY, CDR2 FYNNEI. The CDR3 has 14 residues. The variable domain in full, with the rest retrieved from reference TRBV2 and TRBJ1-3, is EPEVTQTPSHQVTQMGQEVILRCVPISNHLYFYWYRQILGQKVEFLVSFYNNEISEKSEIFDDQFSVERPDGSNFTLKIRSTKLEDSAMYFCASKEGSSGNTIYFGEGSWLTVV.

The V call is TRBV7-8, the J call TRBJ2-1; with no DNA, the TCRdb D assignment of TRBD2 cannot be verified. This CDR3 has 17 amino acids. Germline V gene data show CDR1 as SGHVS and CDR2 as FQNEAQ. The CDR3: CASSLVTGLAGYNEQFF. Using reference TRBV7-8 and TRBJ2-1 for the parts outside the CDR3, the full variable domain is GAGVSQSPRYKVAKRGQDVALRCDPISGHVSLFWYQQALGQGPEFLTYFQNEAQLDKSGLPSDRFFAERPEGSVSTLKIQRTQQEDSAVYLCASSLVTGLAGYNEQFFGPGTRLTVL.

The chain recombines TRBV6-1 with TRBJ1-1; TCRdb's assignment of TRBD1 cannot be checked, as there is no DNA. The CDR3 loop spans 14 amino acids. Germline-derived CDR1 and CDR2 are MNHNS and SASEGT. CDR3 amino acids: CASSLRAGGTEAFF.

The chain joins TRBV12-3 or TRBV12-4 to TRBJ2-4. The CDR3 is 15 amino acids. The CDR3 region is CASSLNVRAKNIQYF.

The V call is TRBV20-1, the J call TRBJ2-1; TCRdb reports TRBD1, a call that lacks DNA to check it against. The germline V gene encodes CDR1 DFQATT and CDR2 SNEGSKA (reference sequence). The CDR3 is 15 residues long. The CDR3 reads CSARDVTGVHNEQFF.

The chain carries TRBV12-3 or TRBV12-4 and TRBJ2-7; checking the TCRdb D call of TRBD1 is not possible without DNA. The CDR3 loop spans 13 amino acids. The CDR3 here is CASSLEGGYEQYF.

The chain uses TRBV4-1 and TRBJ1-4; TCRdb returns TRBD1, unconfirmable since there is no DNA. In germline, CDR1 is MGHRA, CDR2 YSYEKL. The CDR3 has 16 residues. This chain's CDR3 is CASSQDVRGPNEKLFF.

The rearrangement joins TRBV15 to TRBJ2-7. This CDR3 has 13 amino acids. Germline loops: CDR1 LNHNV, CDR2 YYDKDF (reference sequence). The CDR3 spells CATSRGHGYEQYF.